This T cell receptor (beta chain) was found in a study of CD8 T cells in ankylosing spondylitis. This clonotype has a count of ten or more. Antigen specificity is unknown. For TCR beta, libraries came from quantitative 5'-RACE with molecular barcodes. TCRdb redid the calling of the 5' RACE reads with MiXCR, one entry per CDR3 protein. The sample gives 9,500 to 10,000 distinct CDR3 sequences, around 6% of which show up once; approximately 40% is in the top ten. Study-wide findings and caveats: Characteristic of ankylosing spondylitis blood, it appeared, was a TCR beta motif comprising several highly homologous variants.

The clonotype comes from a female donor with ankylosing spondylitis or in good health (not recorded which). The sample taken for sequencing was blood, either unsorted or a sorted T cell fraction (not recorded which).

The CDR3 region has the DNA TGTGCCAGCAGCCTCACGGGGGGGGCAGGTCTCGAGCAGTACTTC. This gives the protein CASSLTGGAGLEQYF. The chain links TRBV9 to TRBJ2-7; 8 bases map to TRBD2. The V segment lost 4 bases and the J segment 6 bases; nucleotides outside the gene matches: 12. The CDR3 contains 15 residues. From germline, CDR1 is SGDLS and CDR2 YYNGEE.